This is a list of T cell receptor beta chains from one sample in a study of CXCR3-negative and CXCR3-positive naive CD8 T cells. Reprocessing the 5' RACE reads, TCRdb reports a single entry for every CDR3 protein and omits DNA. The sample has 45,000 to 65,000 distinct CDR3 sequences, and its top ten clones hold about 20%. Source material: memory CD8+ T cells from blood. The receptors derive from a human donor in good health. Some clones in this sample may be carry-over from other donors' samples. CDR3s include the opening cysteine and the closing phenylalanine or tryptophan.

j_gene	len	v_gene	CDR3aa
TRBJ1-5	14	TRBV20-1	CSAKMAGVDQPQHF
TRBJ1-2	14	TRBV7-9	CASSLPASSHGYTF
TRBJ2-5	12	TRBV28	CATRTGRETQYF
TRBJ2-3	19	TRBV24-1	CATSDSSNTGPPSTDTQYF
TRBJ2-7	13	TRBV29-1	CSVVTRPSYEQYF
TRBJ2-7	14	TRBV7-9	CASSLARQVYEQYF
TRBJ2-3	15	TRBV28	CASSPRTESTDTQYF
TRBJ2-2	14	TRBV14	CASSQDRNPGELFF
TRBJ2-1	16	TRBV6-4	CASSVTAGHGNNEQFF
TRBJ2-2	18	TRBV4-3	CASSQEALWGSNTGELFF
TRBJ2-7	13	TRBV6-6	CASSYSAPYEQYF
TRBJ2-5	16	TRBV6-5	CASSYSMLRTGETQYF
TRBJ2-3	13	TRBV7-9	CASSSPSTDTQYF
TRBJ2-3	15	TRBV7-2	CASSLTRGLGDTQYF
TRBJ2-7	15	TRBV7-3	CASSFSGTGDYEQYF
TRBJ2-1	15	TRBV5-5	CASSFGQGASNEQFF
TRBJ2-7	14	TRBV3-1	CASSPRMWAYEQYF
TRBJ2-3	15	TRBV20-1	CSAPIPGLGTDTQYF
TRBJ1-1	11	TRBV29-1	CSVAGTHEAFF
TRBJ2-2	14	TRBV29-1	CSVGEREGTGELFF
TRBJ2-1	15	TRBV4-1	CASSHGPSAYNEQFF
TRBJ2-4	17	TRBV7-2	CASSNWVDALAKNIQYF
TRBJ2-1	15	TRBV29-1	CSVVEGGIYNNEQFF
TRBJ1-5	15	TRBV4-3	CASSQEWQVNQPQHF
TRBJ1-6	13	TRBV6-2/TRBV6-3	CAIRDRDHSPLHF
TRBJ2-1	14	TRBV7-3	CASGAGGWYNEQFF
TRBJ2-7	13	TRBV29-1	CSVPQGGGHEQYF
TRBJ2-7	13	TRBV11-3	CASSSTGGGEQYF
TRBJ2-3	13	TRBV5-6	CASSFGGLGTQYF